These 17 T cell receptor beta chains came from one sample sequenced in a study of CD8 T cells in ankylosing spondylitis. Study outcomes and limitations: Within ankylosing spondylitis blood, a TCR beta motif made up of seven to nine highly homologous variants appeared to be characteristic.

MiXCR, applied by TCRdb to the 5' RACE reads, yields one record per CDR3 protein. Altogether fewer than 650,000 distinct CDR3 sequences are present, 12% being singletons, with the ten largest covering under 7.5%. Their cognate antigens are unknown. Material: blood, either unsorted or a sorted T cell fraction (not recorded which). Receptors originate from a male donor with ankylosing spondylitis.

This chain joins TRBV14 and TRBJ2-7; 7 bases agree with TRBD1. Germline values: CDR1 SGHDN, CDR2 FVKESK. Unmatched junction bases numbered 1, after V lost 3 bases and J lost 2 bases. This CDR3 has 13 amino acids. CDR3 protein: CASSHTGAYEQYF. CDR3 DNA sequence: TGTGCCAGCAGCCACACAGGGGCCTACGAGCAGTACTTC.

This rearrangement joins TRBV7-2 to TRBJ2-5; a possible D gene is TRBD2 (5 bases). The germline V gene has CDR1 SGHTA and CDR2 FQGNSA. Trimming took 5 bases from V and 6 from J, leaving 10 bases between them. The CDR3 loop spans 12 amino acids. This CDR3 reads CASSDEGKTQYF. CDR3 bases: TGTGCCAGCAGCGATGAGGGCAAGACCCAGTACTTC.

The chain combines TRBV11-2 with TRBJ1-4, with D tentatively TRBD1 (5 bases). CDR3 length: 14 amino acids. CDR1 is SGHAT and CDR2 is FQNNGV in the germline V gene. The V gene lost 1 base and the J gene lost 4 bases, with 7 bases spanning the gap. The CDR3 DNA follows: TGTGCCAGCAGCTTAGGACAGTTTAATGAAAAACTGTTTTTT. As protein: CASSLGQFNEKLFF.

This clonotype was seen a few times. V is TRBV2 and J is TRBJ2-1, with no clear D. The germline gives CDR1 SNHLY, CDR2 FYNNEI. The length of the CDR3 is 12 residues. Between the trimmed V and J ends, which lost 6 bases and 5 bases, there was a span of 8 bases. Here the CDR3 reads CASRFGNNEQFF. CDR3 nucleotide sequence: TGTGCCAGCAGGTTCGGAAACAATGAGCAGTTCTTC.

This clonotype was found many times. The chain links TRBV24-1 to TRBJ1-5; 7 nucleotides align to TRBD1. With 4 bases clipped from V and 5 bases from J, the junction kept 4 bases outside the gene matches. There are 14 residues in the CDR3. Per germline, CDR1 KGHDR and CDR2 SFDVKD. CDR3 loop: CATSEGTADQPQHF. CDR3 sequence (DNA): TGTGCCACCAGTGAAGGGACAGCTGATCAGCCCCAGCATTTT.

The CDR3 region has the DNA TGTGCCAGCAGTTTATTGGCGGGAGAGATGGATGAGCAGTTCTTC. Its translation is CASSLLAGEMDEQFF. The chain links TRBV12-3 or TRBV12-4 to TRBJ2-1; 7 bases are shared with TRBD2. The CDR3 extends over 15 amino acids. J lost 8 bases, V lost 2 bases, and 9 bases had no gene match.

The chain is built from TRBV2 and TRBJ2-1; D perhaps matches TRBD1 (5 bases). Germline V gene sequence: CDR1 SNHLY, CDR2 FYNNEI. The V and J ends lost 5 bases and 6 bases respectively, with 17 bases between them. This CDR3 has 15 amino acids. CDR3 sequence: CASSNFPGNGNEQFF. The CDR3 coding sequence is TGTGCCAGCAGTAATTTCCCAGGGAACGGCAATGAGCAGTTCTTC.

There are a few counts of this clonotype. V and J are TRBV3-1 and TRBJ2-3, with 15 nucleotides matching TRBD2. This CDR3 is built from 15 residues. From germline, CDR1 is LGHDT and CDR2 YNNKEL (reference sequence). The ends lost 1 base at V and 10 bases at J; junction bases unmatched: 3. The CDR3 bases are TGTGCCAGCAGCCAAGGAGGACTAGCGGGAGGGGCGCAGTATTTT. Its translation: CASSQGGLAGGAQYF.

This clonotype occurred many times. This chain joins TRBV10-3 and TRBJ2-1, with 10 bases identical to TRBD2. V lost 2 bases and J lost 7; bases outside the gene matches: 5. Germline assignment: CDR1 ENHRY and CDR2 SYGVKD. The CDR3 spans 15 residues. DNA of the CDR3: TGTGCCATCAGTGAGGCTAGCGGGAGAGGGAATGAGCAGTTCTTC. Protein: CAISEASGRGNEQFF.

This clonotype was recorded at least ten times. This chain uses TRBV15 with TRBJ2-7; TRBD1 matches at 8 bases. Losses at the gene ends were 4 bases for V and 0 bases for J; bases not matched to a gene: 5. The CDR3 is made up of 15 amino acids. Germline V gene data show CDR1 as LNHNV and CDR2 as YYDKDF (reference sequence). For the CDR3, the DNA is TGTGCCACCAGCACAGGACAGGGACTCTCCTACGAGCAGTACGTC. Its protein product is CATSTGQGLSYEQYV.

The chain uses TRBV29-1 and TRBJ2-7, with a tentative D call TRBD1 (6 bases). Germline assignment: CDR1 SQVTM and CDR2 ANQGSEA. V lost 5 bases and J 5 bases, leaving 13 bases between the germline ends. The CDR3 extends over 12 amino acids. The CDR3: CSVSRGSDEQYF. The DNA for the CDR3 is TGCAGCGTTAGCAGGGGTAGCGACGAGCAGTACTTC.

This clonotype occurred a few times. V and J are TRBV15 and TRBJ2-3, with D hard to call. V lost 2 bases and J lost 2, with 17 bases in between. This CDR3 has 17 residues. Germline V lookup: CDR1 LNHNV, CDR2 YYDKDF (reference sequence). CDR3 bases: TGTGCCACCAGCAGACCCTCGAAGGCCCTGGTCACAGATACGCAGTATTTT. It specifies CATSRPSKALVTDTQYF.

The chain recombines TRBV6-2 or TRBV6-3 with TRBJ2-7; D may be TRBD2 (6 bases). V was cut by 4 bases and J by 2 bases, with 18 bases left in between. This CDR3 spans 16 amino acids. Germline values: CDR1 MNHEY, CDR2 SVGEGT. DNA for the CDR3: TGTGCCAGCAGTTCCTCGAGGCTAGCGCGAACCTACGAGCAGTACTTC. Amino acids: CASSSSRLARTYEQYF.

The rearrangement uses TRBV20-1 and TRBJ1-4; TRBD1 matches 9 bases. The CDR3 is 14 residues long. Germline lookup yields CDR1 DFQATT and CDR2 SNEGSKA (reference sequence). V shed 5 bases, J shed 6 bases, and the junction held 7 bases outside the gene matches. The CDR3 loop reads CSAQGGQGDEKLFF. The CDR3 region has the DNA TGCAGTGCTCAGGGGGGACAGGGAGATGAAAAACTGTTTTTT.

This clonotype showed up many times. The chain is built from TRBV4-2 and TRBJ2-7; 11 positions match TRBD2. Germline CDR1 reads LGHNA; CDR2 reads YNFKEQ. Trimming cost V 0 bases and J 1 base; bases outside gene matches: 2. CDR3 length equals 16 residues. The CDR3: CASSQDGTSGSYEQYF. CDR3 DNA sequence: TGTGCCAGCAGCCAAGACGGGACTAGCGGATCCTACGAGCAGTACTTC.

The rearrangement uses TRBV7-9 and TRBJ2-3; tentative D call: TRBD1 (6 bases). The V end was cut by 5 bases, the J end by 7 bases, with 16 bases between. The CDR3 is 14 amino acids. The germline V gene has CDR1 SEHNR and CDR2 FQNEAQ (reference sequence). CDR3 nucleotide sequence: TGTGCCAGCAGCCGAGGGGGAAGCGAGAATACGCAGTATTTT. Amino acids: CASSRGGSENTQYF. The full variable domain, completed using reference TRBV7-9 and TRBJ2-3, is DTGVSQNPRHKITKRGQNVTFRCDPISEHNRLYWYRQTLGQGPEFLTYFQNEAQLEKSRLLSDRFSAERPKGSFSTLEIQRTEQGDSAMYLCASSRGGSENTQYFGPGTRLTVL.

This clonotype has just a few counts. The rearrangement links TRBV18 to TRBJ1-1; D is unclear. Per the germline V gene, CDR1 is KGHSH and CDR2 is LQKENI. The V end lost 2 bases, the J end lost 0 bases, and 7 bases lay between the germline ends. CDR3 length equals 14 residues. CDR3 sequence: CASSPTSVNTEAFF. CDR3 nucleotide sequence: TGTGCCAGCTCACCAACGTCAGTGAACACTGAAGCTTTCTTT.